Below are 22 T cell receptor beta chains sequenced from a single sample in a study of blood T cell dynamics during melanoma immunotherapy. The assay was immunoSEQ multiplex PCR, and TCRdb's table has in-frame clones only and misses some. This table has roughly 14,000 clones, roughly 84% appearing once. Sample time point: pre-treatment baseline. This specimen was blood, taken from a patient treated with checkpoint blockade. The source is a human donor with melanoma.

This clone has only a few counts. The rearrangement uses TRBV7-9 and TRBJ1-1; D is perhaps TRBD1 (5 bases). Trimming cost V 5 bases and J 1 base, with 11 bases left between them. The CDR3 consists of 14 residues. From germline, CDR1 is SEHNR and CDR2 FQNEAQ (reference sequence). DNA for the CDR3: TGTGCCAGCAGCCTCCTACAGGAGAACACTGAAGCTTTCTTT. Protein: CASSLLQENTEAFF.

This clone appeared once. This chain uses TRBV5-5 with TRBJ2-7; no clear D. The germline V gene has CDR1 SGHKS and CDR2 YYEKEE (reference sequence). Trimming pared 0 bases from V and 2 bases from J, leaving 9 bases between. This CDR3 is built from 14 residues. CDR3 sequence (DNA): TGTGCCAGCAGCTTGGAGCAGTGGGCCTACGAGCAGTACTTC. This gives the protein CASSLEQWAYEQYF.

The genes are TRBV5-4 and TRBJ2-3; no clear D gene. Germline lookup yields CDR1 SGHNT and CDR2 YYREEE (reference sequence). Between the trimmed V and J ends, which lost 4 bases and 2 bases, there was a span of 11 bases. The CDR3 covers 14 residues. The CDR3 nucleotides are TGTGCCAGCAGCCTAGTTGCGGACACAGATACGCAGTATTTT. Protein: CASSLVADTDTQYF.

This clone was picked up a small number of times. V gene TRBV21-1 combines with J gene TRBJ2-3; the tabulated D call, TRBD1, remains unverified against the DNA. TRBV21-1 is deemed a pseudogene. The CDR3 contains 16 residues. The chain's CDR3 is CASSDGWGQGKGTQYF. The CDR3 DNA follows: TGTGCCAGCAGCGACGGCTGGGGACAGGGGAAGGGTACGCAGTATTTT.

The V and J genes are TRBV5-1 and TRBJ1-2; D possibly corresponds to TRBD1 (5 bases). The CDR3 spans 13 residues. Germline V gene sequence: CDR1 SGHRS, CDR2 YFSETQ. V gave up 4 bases and J gave up 4 bases, with 11 bases separating them. The CDR3 loop is CASSDQGLYGYTF. In nucleotides, the CDR3 is TGCGCCAGCAGCGACCAGGGCCTCTATGGCTACACCTTC.

The chain recombines TRBV6-1 with TRBJ2-5; TRBD2 might be the D (5 bases). The CDR3 loop spans 13 amino acids. The V gene lost 4 bases and the J gene lost 5 bases, with 11 bases spanning the gap. CDR1 is MNHNS, CDR2 SASEGT, per germline. CDR3 amino acids: CASSGTFGETQYF. The CDR3 region has the DNA TGTGCCAGCAGTGGGACTTTCGGGGAGACCCAGTACTTC.

The chain joins TRBV30 to TRBJ1-6; D is unclear. Germline values: CDR1 GTSNPN, CDR2 SVGIG (reference sequence). There are 14 residues in the CDR3. Trimming shortened V by 0 bases and J by 7 bases, and 10 bases separated the two germline ends. The DNA for the CDR3 is TGTGCCTGGAGTGTGGGCAGCACAAATTCACCCCTCCACTTT. Encoded protein: CAWSVGSTNSPLHF.

The rearrangement joins TRBV7-3 to TRBJ2-2; D gene unclear. Trimming took 9 bases from V and 4 from J, leaving 15 bases between them. CDR1 SGHTA and CDR2 FQGTGA come from the germline V gene. This CDR3 comprises 14 residues. The CDR3 spells CARDSLPLTGELFF. The CDR3 DNA follows: TGTGCCAGGGATAGCCTACCCCTCACCGGGGAGCTGTTTTTT.

This chain joins TRBV25-1 and TRBJ2-5; the match to TRBD1 covers 7 bases. The J call is in doubt because the DNA end fits TRBJ2-7 better. Germline CDR1 MGHDK, CDR2 SYGVNS. The CDR3 extends over 14 amino acids. CDR3 sequence reads: CASSEYDRAYEQYF. The CDR3 coding sequence is TGTGCCAGCAGTGAATATGACAGGGCCTACGAGCAGTACTTC.

V is TRBV19 and J is TRBJ2-5, with 15 nucleotides matching TRBD2. The germline V gene encodes CDR1 LNHDA and CDR2 SQIVND (reference sequence). V gave up 5 bases and J gave up 5 bases; unmatched junction bases: 3. This CDR3 spans 15 amino acids. CDR3 in DNA: TGTGCCAGTAGTCCCGGACTAGCGGGGGGGGAGACCCAGTACTTC. Translating it yields CASSPGLAGGETQYF.

The J gene is TRBJ2-3, the V gene TRBV27; 11 bases align to TRBD1. CDR1 and CDR2 (germline): MNHEY, SMNVEV (reference sequence). This CDR3 region has 16 residues. V was pared by 3 bases and J by 5 bases, with 7 bases of the junction left unmatched. CDR3 in amino acids: CASSFRDRGLGDTQYF. DNA of the CDR3: TGTGCCAGCAGTTTTAGGGACAGGGGGTTAGGAGATACGCAGTATTTT.

This clone has only one observation. The CDR3 bases are TGCGCCAGCAGCTTTGAGGGGAAGGCTGAAGCTTTCTTT. Encoded protein: CASSFEGKAEAFF. V and J are TRBV5-1 and TRBJ1-1, with D maybe TRBD1 (5 bases). Per the germline V gene, CDR1 is SGHRS and CDR2 is YFSETQ. The CDR3 loop spans 13 amino acids. V gave up 2 bases and J gave up 6 bases, with 11 bases separating them.

This clone was seen just once. The V call is TRBV4-1, the J call TRBJ1-4; TRBD1 matches 12 bases. The length of the CDR3 is 15 residues. V was clipped by 2 bases and J by 10 bases; unmatched bases: 5. From germline, CDR1 is MGHRA and CDR2 YSYEKL. The CDR3 here is CASSQPGQGALKLFF. CDR3 DNA sequence: TGCGCCAGCAGCCAACCGGGACAGGGGGCGTTAAAACTGTTTTTT.

The V call is TRBV2, the J call TRBJ2-3; D unclear. V dropped 3 bases and J dropped 2 bases, with 12 bases sitting between them. CDR1 and CDR2 from the germline V gene are SNHLY and FYNNEI. CDR3 length: 15 amino acids. The chain's CDR3 is CASSDSNFFTDTQYF. The DNA of the CDR3 is TGTGCCAGCAGTGACTCCAACTTTTTCACAGATACGCAGTATTTT.

The chain recombines TRBV25-1 with TRBJ2-4, with 10 bases fitting TRBD2. The CDR3 runs to 15 residues. V gave up 3 bases and J gave up 9 bases; unmatched junction bases: 8. The germline gives CDR1 MGHDK, CDR2 SYGVNS. Written as DNA, the CDR3 is TGTGCCAGCAGTGACATTGCAGCGGGGGGGCTCATTCAGTACTTC. Translation gives CASSDIAAGGLIQYF.

This clone appeared a few times. V is TRBV4-2 and J is TRBJ1-5; D is perhaps TRBD1 (5 bases). V dropped 2 bases and J dropped 3 bases, with 11 bases sitting between them. CDR1 LGHNA and CDR2 YNFKEQ come from the germline V gene. The CDR3 length is 15 residues. CDR3 coding DNA: TGTGCCAGCAGCCAAACGGGGGGGAACAATCAGCCCCAGCATTTT. Encoded protein: CASSQTGGNNQPQHF.

This chain joins TRBV5-1 and TRBJ2-3, with 7 bases aligning to TRBD2. The CDR3 runs 13 residues. The germline V gene encodes CDR1 SGHRS and CDR2 YFSETQ. The J segment lost 3 bases and the V segment lost 5 bases, leaving 3 bases of the junction unmatched. CDR3 DNA: TGCGCCAGCAGGGCGGGGGATACAGATACGCAGTATTTT. Its protein product is CASRAGDTDTQYF. Full variable domain (outside the CDR3, taken from reference TRBV5-1 and TRBJ2-3): KAGVTQTPRYLIKTRGQQVTLSCSPISGHRSVSWYQQTPGQGLQFLFEYFSETQRNKGNFPGRFSGRQFSNSRSEMNVSTLELGDSALYLCASRAGDTDTQYFGPGTRLTVL.

This chain uses TRBV7-8 with TRBJ1-2, with D unclear. The germline V gene encodes CDR1 SGHVS and CDR2 FQNEAQ. The CDR3 runs to 14 residues. With 3 bases removed from V and 5 bases from J, the gap between germline ends came to 13 bases. The CDR3 reads CASSFQDGRYGYTF. The CDR3 DNA is TGTGCCAGCAGCTTCCAGGACGGCAGATATGGCTACACCTTC.

The J gene is TRBJ1-1, the V gene TRBV18, with 8 nucleotides matching TRBD1. CDR1 is KGHSH, CDR2 LQKENI, per germline. This CDR3 is built from 15 residues. V shed 3 bases, J shed 6 bases, and the junction held 9 bases outside the gene matches. This chain's CDR3 is CASSPRQGPGSEAFF. The CDR3 DNA reads TGTGCCAGCTCACCGCGACAGGGGCCTGGGTCTGAAGCTTTCTTT.

V and J are TRBV12-5 and TRBJ2-1; no clear D. Germline V gene data show CDR1 as LGHNT and CDR2 as FRNRAP. V lost 2 bases, J lost 4 bases, and 3 bases lay in between. The CDR3 loop spans 12 amino acids. The CDR3 coding sequence is TGTGCTAGTGGTTTGAGTTACAATGAGCAGTTCTTC. Translation: CASGLSYNEQFF.

The J gene is TRBJ2-1, the V gene TRBV9; 9 bases map to TRBD2. The V gene end was trimmed by 0 bases and the J gene end by 4 bases; junction bases not matched to a gene: 2. The CDR3 is 15 residues long. The germline gives CDR1 SGDLS, CDR2 YYNGEE. Here the CDR3 reads CASSVASGDYNEQFF. Written as DNA, the CDR3 is TGTGCCAGCAGCGTAGCTAGCGGGGATTACAATGAGCAGTTCTTC.

This clone was counted a single time. J is TRBJ2-7 and V is TRBV7-8; 10 bases align to TRBD1. In germline, CDR1 is SGHVS, CDR2 FQNEAQ. This CDR3 is built from 17 residues. Trimming at V came to 5 bases and at J to 3 bases, leaving 13 bases not matched to a gene. The CDR3 DNA sequence: TGTGCCAGCAGCCCCAATACCGGGACAGGGGTTTTCTACGAGCAGTACTTC. This encodes CASSPNTGTGVFYEQYF.